This T cell receptor (beta chain) was sequenced during a study of CXCR3-negative and CXCR3-positive naive CD8 T cells. Study summary: The libraries together contributed some 140 million TRB reads, each supplying about 1.5 +/- 0.3 million.

In preparing the TRB cDNA libraries, 5' RACE with UMI labels was used. From its re-call of the 5' RACE reads, TCRdb lists each CDR3 protein once, without DNA. The specimen's table records 75,000 to 100,000 distinct CDR3 sequences. Germline CDR1 reads MNHEY; CDR2 reads SMNVEV (reference sequence). The CDR3 covers 15 residues. To note about this clonotype: The antigen remains unidentified.

CD45RO-CCR7+CD27+CD95- marked naive CD8+ T cells. Study findings and constraints: Upon cryopreservation, CXCR3 expression partially decreased, and most assays used fresh PBMCs. Memory CD8+ cells had much lower diversity, and both naive subsets had comparably high diversity. A higher hydrophobicity marked the TRB CDR3s of CXCR3-positive naive cells versus CXCR3-negative naive cells.

The receptor comes from a human donor in good health. Some clones in this sample may be carry-over from other donors' samples. The sequenced material came from naive CXCR3+ CD8+ T cells from blood. The subset denotes: CD45RO-CCR7+CD27+CD95- naive CD8+ T cells expressing CXCR3 (TNR3+). V and J are TRBV27 and TRBJ2-2; TCRdb reports TRBD1, a call that lacks DNA to check it against. Here the CDR3 reads CASSLTGLFAGELFF.